This T cell receptor (beta chain) was sequenced for a study of CD4+ T cells in melanoma. The data were produced by immunoSEQ multiplex PCR, yet TCRdb's version contains in-frame clones alone and is incomplete. The data hold 9,500 to 12,000 clones, with approximately 67% observed a single time. Points on this clone: Its antigen is undetermined.

Findings and caveats of the study: A reported correlation linked neoantigen-specific CD4+ T cells to CD8+, macrophage and B cell function. Diverse differentiation states were reported for melanoma neoantigen-specific CD4+ T cells.

Input material: cells from a culture (not recorded whether cultured in vitro). The TCR comes from a human donor with melanoma.

CDR3 sequence: CASSKGRTSGGETDTQYF. CDR3 bases: TGTGCCAGCAGCAAAGGCAGGACTAGCGGGGGAGAGACAGATACGCAGTATTTT. The chain combines TRBV21-1 with TRBJ2-3; the table assigns TRBD2, which was not confirmed against the DNA. TRBV21-1 is a pseudogene locus. CDR3 size: 18 residues.